Presented here are 8 T cell receptor beta chains from one specimen sequenced in a study of CD8 T cells in Susac syndrome. Reverse transcription of about 0.45 to 1 ug RNA was carried out with random hexamers. TCRdb processed the immunoSEQ multiplex PCR reads anew with MiXCR; each CDR3 protein has one entry. The sample holds some 180,000 distinct CDR3 sequences, just under 95% seen once. The sequencing sample was made of CD4+ T cells from PBMCs. The receptors stem from a human donor with Susac syndrome.

The chain joins TRBV13 to TRBJ2-7; 11 bases align to TRBD2. J gave up 5 bases and V 5 bases, and 14 bases lay outside the gene matches. This CDR3 contains 17 residues. Germline lookup yields CDR1 PRHDT and CDR2 FYEKMQ (reference sequence). CDR3 region: CASSPGAFSGRAHEQYF. For the CDR3, the DNA is TGTGCCAGCAGCCCCGGAGCTTTTAGCGGGAGGGCCCACGAGCAGTACTTC.

The chain employs TRBV30 and TRBJ2-5; D gene uncertain. This CDR3 has 15 residues. Trimming removed 0 bases at V and 3 bases at J, with 14 bases between. Germline loops: CDR1 GTSNPN, CDR2 SVGIG (reference sequence). The CDR3 region is CAWSVGSRWEETQYF. Written as DNA, the CDR3 is TGTGCCTGGAGTGTAGGCAGCCGCTGGGAAGAGACCCAGTACTTC.

This clonotype was seen a few times. The chain recombines TRBV20-1 with TRBJ1-5; a weak D match, TRBD1 (6 bases). The CDR3 loop spans 13 amino acids. Germline assignment: CDR1 DFQATT and CDR2 SNEGSKA (reference sequence). Deletions cut 2 bases from V and 8 bases from J, with 13 bases between. CDR3: CSARPRTVEPQHF. CDR3 sequence (DNA): TGCAGTGCTAGACCTAGGACAGTCGAGCCCCAGCATTTT.

The rearrangement links TRBV29-1 to TRBJ2-7; 8 bases agree with TRBD1. The junction had 3 bases not matched to a gene; V was cut back by 6 bases and J by 2 bases. Germline CDR1 reads SQVTM; CDR2 reads ANQGSEA. This CDR3 is built from 12 residues. The CDR3 nucleotides read TGCAGCGTAGGGGACAGGACCTACGAGCAGTACTTC. This encodes CSVGDRTYEQYF.

This chain links TRBV28 with TRBJ1-2, with TRBD1 as a possible D gene (5 bases). The CDR3 covers 14 residues. V was cut by 6 bases and J by 5 bases, with 16 bases left in between. Germline CDR1 reads MDHEN; CDR2 reads SYDVKM. The CDR3 DNA follows: TGTGCCAGCAGAGACACCGGGACGGATTATGGCTACACCTTC. Protein sequence: CASRDTGTDYGYTF.

V usage is TRBV19 and J usage is TRBJ1-5, with D possibly TRBD1 on 6 matching bases. V lost 9 bases and J 6 bases, leaving 18 bases between the germline ends. The CDR3 sequence is 14 residues long. CDR1 is LNHDA, CDR2 SQIVND, per germline (reference sequence). The CDR3 DNA reads TGTGCCAGCCGGCGGGGGGGCATAGGTCAGCCCCAGCATTTT. It is translated as CASRRGGIGQPQHF.

This chain connects TRBV29-1 to TRBJ2-3; D is uncertain. V was cut by 4 bases and J by 3 bases, with 17 bases left in between. CDR3 length: 15 residues. CDR1 and CDR2 (germline): SQVTM, ANQGSEA. The CDR3 spells CSVGNRFVGTDTQYF. For the CDR3, the DNA is TGCAGCGTTGGTAATCGGTTTGTCGGAACAGATACGCAGTATTTT.

This clonotype has just one count. The chain employs TRBV24-1 and TRBJ2-3; 7 nucleotides align to TRBD1. With 3 bases clipped from V and 2 bases from J, the junction kept 4 bases outside the gene matches. Germline V lookup: CDR1 KGHDR, CDR2 SFDVKD. The CDR3 runs to 15 residues. The CDR3 DNA reads as TGTGCCACCAGTGATCCGACAGGGTTCACAGATACGCAGTATTTT. Protein: CATSDPTGFTDTQYF.